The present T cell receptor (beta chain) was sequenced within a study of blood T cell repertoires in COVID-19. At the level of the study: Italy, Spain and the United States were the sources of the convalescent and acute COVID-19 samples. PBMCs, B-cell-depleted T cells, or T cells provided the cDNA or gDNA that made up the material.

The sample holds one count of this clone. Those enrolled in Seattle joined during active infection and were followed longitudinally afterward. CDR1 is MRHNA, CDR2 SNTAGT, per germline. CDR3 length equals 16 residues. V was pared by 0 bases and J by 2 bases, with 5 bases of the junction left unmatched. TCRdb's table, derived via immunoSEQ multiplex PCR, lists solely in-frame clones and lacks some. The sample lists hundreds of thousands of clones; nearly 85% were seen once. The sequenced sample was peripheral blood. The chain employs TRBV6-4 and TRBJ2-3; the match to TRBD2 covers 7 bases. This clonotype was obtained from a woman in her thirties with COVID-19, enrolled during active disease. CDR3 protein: CASSDSASGHTDTQYF. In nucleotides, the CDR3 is TGTGCCAGCAGTGACTCGGCTAGCGGACACACAGATACGCAGTATTTT.